Listed below are T cell receptor beta chains from one sample, sequenced in a study of cytomegalovirus exposure and HLA in healthy donors. Libraries were prepared by immunoSEQ multiplex PCR; TCRdb keeps only in-frame clonotypes and omits some of them. Among 110,000 to 150,000 clones listed, 55% to 80% were seen once. Sequenced: PBMCs. The receptor source for this set is a woman in her thirties or forties in good health and CMV-seronegative. Both conserved end residues are part of each CDR3. The D gene is left open where the match is weak. Clone size, where shown, is once, few, many, or a class for clones that have expanded.

D | size | length | J | V | CDR3 | DNA
- | - | 14 | TRBJ1-1 | TRBV7-3 | CASSLGGPSTEAFF | TGTGCCAGCAGCTTAGGAGGCCCGTCCACTGAAGCTTTCTTT
- | - | 14 | TRBJ2-3 | TRBV4-2 | CASSQAGSTDTQYF | TGTGCCAGCAGCCAAGCGGGGAGCACAGATACGCAGTATTTT
TRBD1 | - | 14 | TRBJ1-5 | TRBV29-1 | CSVKDRDSNQPQHF | TGCAGCGTTAAGGACAGGGATAGCAATCAGCCCCAGCATTTT
- | - | 12 | TRBJ2-3 | TRBV9 | CASSGTGSAQYF | TGTGCCAGCAGCGGAACAGGGTCTGCGCAGTATTTT
- | - | 13 | TRBJ1-2 | TRBV5-4 | CASSLEQNYGYTF | TGTGCCAGCAGCTTGGAACAGAACTATGGCTACACCTTC
- | - | 14 | TRBJ2-7 | TRBV10-2 | CASSESTDAYEQYF | TGCGCCAGCAGTGAGTCGACAGATGCCTACGAGCAGTACTTC
- | - | 16 | TRBJ2-2 | TRBV19 | CASSISAGERSGELFF | TGTGCCAGTAGTATATCGGCCGGGGAAAGATCCGGGGAGCTGTTTTTT
TRBD1 | - | 16 | TRBJ1-6 | TRBV5-1 | CASSRGTANYNSPLHF | TGCGCCAGCAGCCGCGGGACAGCTAACTATAATTCACCCCTCCACTTT
- | - | 14 | TRBJ1-3 | TRBV14 | CASSHIPSGNTIYF | TGTGCCAGCAGCCATATCCCCTCTGGAAACACCATATATTTT
- | - | 14 | TRBJ1-1 | TRBV6-4 | CASTAAPGNTEAFF | TGTGCCAGCACCGCCGCGCCAGGCAACACTGAAGCTTTCTTT
- | - | 16 | TRBJ2-1 | TRBV9 | CASSVGGGQAYNEQFF | TGTGCCAGCAGCGTAGGGGGGGGACAGGCTTACAATGAGCAGTTCTTC
- | - | 14 | TRBJ1-5 | TRBV2 | CASSEYTGLGPQHF | TGTGCCAGCAGTGAATACACGGGGTTGGGGCCCCAGCATTTT
TRBD1 | - | 14 | TRBJ1-1 | TRBV4-2 | CASSPQGVRAEAFF | TGTGCCAGCAGCCCGCAGGGGGTGAGGGCTGAAGCTTTCTTT
TRBD1 | few | 16 | TRBJ1-6 | TRBV4-2 | CASSQEGTGTDSPLHF | TGTGCCAGCAGCCAAGAAGGGACAGGGACGGACTCACCCCTCCACTTT
TRBD2 | few | 13 | TRBJ2-1 | TRBV10-2 | CATLAGEYNEQFF | TGCGCCACCTTAGCGGGGGAGTACAATGAGCAGTTCTTC
TRBD1 | few | 14 | TRBJ1-1 | TRBV29-1 | CSVGTGGGNTEAFF | TGCAGCGTCGGGACAGGGGGCGGGAACACTGAAGCTTTCTTT
- | - | 14 | TRBJ2-2 | TRBV6-5 | CASSRGQNTGELFF | TGTGCCAGCAGTCGCGGACAGAACACCGGGGAGCTGTTTTTT
TRBD2 | - | 17 | TRBJ2-3 | TRBV5-1 | CASSRGGDITGTDTQYF | TGCGCCAGCAGCCGGGGGGGGGACATCACGGGGACAGATACGCAGTATTTT
- | - | 15 | TRBJ1-1 | TRBV4-1 | CASSQEYRVRTEAFF | TGCGCCAGCAGCCAAGAGTACAGGGTTAGGACTGAAGCTTTCTTT
- | - | 15 | TRBJ2-3 | TRBV9 | CASSVASRDFDTQYF | TGTGCCAGCAGCGTTGCTTCCAGGGATTTCGATACGCAGTATTTT
- | - | 17 | TRBJ1-2 | TRBV7-2 | CASSLVGSVQLNYGYTF | TGTGCCAGCAGCTTAGTGGGTAGTGTACAGCTCAACTATGGCTACACCTTC
TRBD1 | - | 16 | TRBJ1-6 | TRBV15 | CATSRVPTGDNSPLHF | TGTGCCACCAGCAGAGTACCCACAGGGGATAATTCACCCCTCCACTTT
TRBD2 | - | 17 | TRBJ2-2 | TRBV7-2 | CASSLGPSGGWGGELFF | TGTGCCAGCAGCTTAGGGCCGAGCGGGGGCTGGGGCGGGGAGCTGTTTTTT
- | few | 15 | TRBJ1-5 | TRBV4-1 | CASSQDPGTLQPQHF | TGCGCCAGCAGCCAAGATCCGGGGACACTTCAGCCCCAGCATTTT
TRBD1 | - | 14 | TRBJ1-4 | TRBV9 | CASSSTGANEKLFF | TGTGCCAGCAGCTCGACAGGGGCTAATGAAAAACTGTTTTTT
- | - | 17 | TRBJ1-1 | TRBV12-2 | CASRLEVPGTGSPKAFF | TGTGCAAGTCGACTCGAGGTTCCCGGGACAGGGAGTCCGAAAGCTTTCTTT
TRBD1 | - | 14 | TRBJ1-2 | TRBV15 | CATSPDRANYGYTF | TGTGCCACCAGTCCGGACAGGGCGAACTATGGCTACACCTTC
TRBD2 | - | 17 | TRBJ2-3 | TRBV18 | CASSPPSTSGGMNTQYF | TGTGCCAGCTCACCACCTTCTACTAGCGGGGGGATGAATACGCAGTATTTT
- | - | 15 | TRBJ1-2 | TRBV4-3 | CASSQDLNYNYGYTF | TGCGCCAGCAGCCAAGACTTGAACTATAACTATGGCTACACCTTC
TRBD1 | - | 15 | TRBJ1-5 | TRBV9 | CASSPGGNSNQPQHF | TGTGCCAGCAGCCCAGGGGGCAATAGCAATCAGCCCCAGCATTTT
TRBD1 | - | 15 | TRBJ1-1 | TRBV10-3 | CAIRTTGAENTEAFF | TGTGCCATCAGAACTACAGGGGCCGAGAACACTGAAGCTTTCTTT
TRBD2 | - | 14 | TRBJ2-3 | TRBV4-1 | CASSQGTSGDTQYF | TGCGCCAGCAGCCAAGGGACTAGCGGGGATACGCAGTATTTT
- | - | 15 | TRBJ2-7 | TRBV6-5 | CASTKGGGGWNEQYF | TGTGCCAGCACCAAAGGGGGCGGGGGGTGGAACGAGCAGTACTTC
- | few | 15 | TRBJ2-1 | TRBV4-2 | CASSQDLGAYNEQFF | TGTGCCAGCAGCCAAGATCTAGGAGCCTACAATGAGCAGTTCTTC
TRBD2 | - | 18 | TRBJ2-5 | TRBV19 | CASSMGLAGGPGQETQYF | TGTGCCAGTAGTATGGGACTAGCGGGGGGCCCAGGCCAAGAGACCCAGTACTTC
- | few | 14 | TRBJ1-1 | TRBV7-2 | CASSLDRKNTEAFF | TGTGCCAGCAGCTTAGACAGAAAGAACACTGAAGCTTTCTTT
- | - | 16 | TRBJ2-1 | TRBV11-2 | CASSLEWTTGYNEQFF | TGTGCCAGCAGCTTGGAGTGGACTACCGGTTACAATGAGCAGTTCTTC
TRBD1 | - | 17 | TRBJ1-1 | TRBV18 | CASSPRPPTGVDTEAFF | TGTGCCAGCTCACCACGTCCCCCGACAGGGGTGGACACTGAAGCTTTCTTT
- | few | 15 | TRBJ1-5 | TRBV27 | CASSLSDPGLQPQHF | TGTGCCAGCAGTTTATCAGATCCAGGGCTTCAGCCCCAGCATTTT
TRBD2 | - | 16 | TRBJ2-1 | TRBV7-9 | CASSFRLAGGWAEQFF | TGTGCCAGCAGCTTCCGACTAGCGGGGGGGTGGGCTGAGCAGTTCTTC
- | few | 12 | TRBJ1-1 | TRBV10-3 | CAITGQTAEAFF | TGTGCCATCACCGGACAGACCGCTGAAGCTTTCTTT
- | once | 12 | TRBJ2-2 | TRBV19 | CAIGENTGELFF | TGTGCCATAGGGGAGAACACCGGGGAGCTGTTTTTT
- | few | 15 | TRBJ1-5 | TRBV2 | CASSERGRANQPQHF | TGTGCCAGCAGTGAAAGGGGCAGGGCCAATCAGCCCCAGCATTTT
- | - | 14 | TRBJ2-1 | TRBV27 | CASSSTGPYNEQFF | TGTGCCAGCAGTTCGACAGGTCCCTACAATGAGCAGTTCTTC
- | - | 15 | TRBJ2-3 | TRBV11-3 | CASSLDYASTDTQYF | TGTGCCAGCAGCTTGGACTATGCTAGCACAGATACGCAGTATTTT